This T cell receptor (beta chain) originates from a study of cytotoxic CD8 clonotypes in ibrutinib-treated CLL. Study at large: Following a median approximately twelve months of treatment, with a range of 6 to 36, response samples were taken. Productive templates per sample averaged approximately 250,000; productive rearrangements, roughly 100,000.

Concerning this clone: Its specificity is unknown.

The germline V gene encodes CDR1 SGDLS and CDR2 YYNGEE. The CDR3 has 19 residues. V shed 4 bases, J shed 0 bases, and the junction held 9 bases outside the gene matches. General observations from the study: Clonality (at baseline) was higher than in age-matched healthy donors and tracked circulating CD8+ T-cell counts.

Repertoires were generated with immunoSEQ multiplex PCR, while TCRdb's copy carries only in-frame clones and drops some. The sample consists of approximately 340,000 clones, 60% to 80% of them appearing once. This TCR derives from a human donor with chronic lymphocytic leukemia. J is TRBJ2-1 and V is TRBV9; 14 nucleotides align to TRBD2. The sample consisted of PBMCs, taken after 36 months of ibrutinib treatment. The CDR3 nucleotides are TGTGCCAGCAGCTCCCGACTAGCGGGAGGGCCTGACTCCTACAATGAGCAGTTCTTC. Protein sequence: CASSSRLAGGPDSYNEQFF. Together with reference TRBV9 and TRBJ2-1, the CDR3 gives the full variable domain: DSGVTQTPKHLITATGQRVTLRCSPRSGDLSVYWYQQSLDQGLQFLIQYYNGEERAKGNILERFSAQQFPDLHSELNLSSLELGDSALYFCASSSRLAGGPDSYNEQFFGPGTRLTVL.